This T cell receptor beta chain was identified in a study of blood T cell repertoires in COVID-19. Background on the study: Samples came from the United States, Italy and Spain, spanning acute and convalescent COVID-19. The analysed material was cDNA or gDNA that came from T cells, B-cell-depleted T cells, or PBMCs.

Cohort 3 recovery required two negative PCRs, clearance, or symptom resolution. Per the authors' pipeline: Counts of nucleated cells, estimated from reference gene primer amplification, were obtained. Using immunoSEQ multiplex PCR, the repertoire was profiled, and TCRdb retains in-frame clones only, with some absent. The V and J calls and clone size were taken over from that table, and D and trimming were inferred from the DNA. The sample has 300,000 to 400,000 clones, roughly 90% seen once; the top ten hold approximately 2.5%. CDR3 length: 12 residues. Trimming shortened V by 2 bases and J by 7 bases, and 6 bases separated the two germline ends. CDR1 and CDR2 from the germline V gene are MNHEY and SVGAGI.

This sequence originates from a man in his sixties who had recovered from COVID-19. This sequence joins TRBV6-5 and TRBJ1-5; D gene ambiguous. The sequencing input was PBMCs or T cells enriched from blood (not recorded which). This CDR3 reads CASSYARQPQHF. The CDR3, as DNA: TGTGCCAGCAGTTACGCACGGCAGCCCCAGCATTTT.